This T cell receptor (beta chain) was identified during a study of blood T cell repertoires in COVID-19. In the study overall: Samples came from the United States, Italy and Spain, spanning acute and convalescent COVID-19. T cells, B-cell-depleted T cells, or PBMCs supplied cDNA or gDNA.

Germline values: CDR1 LGHDT, CDR2 YNNKEL (reference sequence). After removal of 6 bases from V and 10 bases from J, the junction contained 8 bases not matched to a gene. The CDR3 spans 13 residues. Authors' analysis steps: Nucleated cell counts were estimated from reference gene primer amplification. Profiling relied on immunoSEQ multiplex PCR, and the TCRdb table lists in-frame clones only, not all of them. V, J and clone size reflect that table, while D and trimming were determined from the DNA. Of around 100,000 clones in the sample, around 88% were seen once. Material for sequencing was peripheral blood. The source of this sequence is a human donor in a cohort sampled during active COVID-19. This rearrangement joins TRBV3-1 (or the pseudogene TRBV3-2) to TRBJ1-1, with 10 bases that match TRBD1. CDR3 sequence (DNA): TGTGCCAGCAGGCTAACGGGACAGGGGAGAGCTTTCTTT. It encodes CASRLTGQGRAFF.